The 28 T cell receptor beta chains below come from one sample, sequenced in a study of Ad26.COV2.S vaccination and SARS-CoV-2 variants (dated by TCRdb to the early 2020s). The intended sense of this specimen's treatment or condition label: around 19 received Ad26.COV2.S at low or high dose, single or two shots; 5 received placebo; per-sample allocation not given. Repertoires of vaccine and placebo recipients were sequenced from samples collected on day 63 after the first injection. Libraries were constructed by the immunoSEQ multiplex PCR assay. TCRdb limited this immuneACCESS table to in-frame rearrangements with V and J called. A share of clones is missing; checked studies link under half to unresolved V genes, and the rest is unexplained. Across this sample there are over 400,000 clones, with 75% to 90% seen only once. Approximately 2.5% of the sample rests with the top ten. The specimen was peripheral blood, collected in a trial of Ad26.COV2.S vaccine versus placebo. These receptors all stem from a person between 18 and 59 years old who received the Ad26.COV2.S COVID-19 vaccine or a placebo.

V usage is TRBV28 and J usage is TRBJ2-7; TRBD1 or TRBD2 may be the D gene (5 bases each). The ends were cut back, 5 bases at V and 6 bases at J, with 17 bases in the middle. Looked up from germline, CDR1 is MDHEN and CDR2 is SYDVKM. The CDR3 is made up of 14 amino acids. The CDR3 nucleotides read TGTGCCAGCAGTAACGCAGGGAGCCGTGGCGAGCAGTACTTC. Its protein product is CASSNAGSRGEQYF.

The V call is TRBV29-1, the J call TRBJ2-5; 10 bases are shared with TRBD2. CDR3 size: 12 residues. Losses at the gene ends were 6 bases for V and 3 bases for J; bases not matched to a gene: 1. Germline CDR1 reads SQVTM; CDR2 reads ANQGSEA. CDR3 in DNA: TGCAGCGTCGGGACTAGCGAAGAGACCCAGTACTTC. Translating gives CSVGTSEETQYF.

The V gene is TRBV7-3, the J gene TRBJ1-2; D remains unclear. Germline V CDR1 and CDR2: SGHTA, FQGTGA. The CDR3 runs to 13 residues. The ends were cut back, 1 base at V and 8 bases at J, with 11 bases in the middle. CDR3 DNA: TGTGCCAGCAGCTTAAGTGGTATTAGCGGCTACACCTTC. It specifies CASSLSGISGYTF.

The CDR3, as DNA: TGTGCCAGCAGCGGAAACGGGGCTTATAATTCACCCCTCCACTTT. Translating it yields CASSGNGAYNSPLHF. The rearrangement links TRBV9 to TRBJ1-6, with D possibly being TRBD1 (5 bases). The CDR3 is made up of 15 amino acids. The V gene's germline CDR1 is SGDLS and CDR2 YYNGEE. With 3 bases removed from V and 4 bases from J, the gap between germline ends came to 11 bases. Full variable domain (missing parts from reference TRBV9 and TRBJ1-6): DSGVTQTPKHLITATGQRVTLRCSPRSGDLSVYWYQQSLDQGLQFLIQYYNGEERAKGNILERFSAQQFPDLHSELNLSSLELGDSALYFCASSGNGAYNSPLHFGNGTRLTVT.

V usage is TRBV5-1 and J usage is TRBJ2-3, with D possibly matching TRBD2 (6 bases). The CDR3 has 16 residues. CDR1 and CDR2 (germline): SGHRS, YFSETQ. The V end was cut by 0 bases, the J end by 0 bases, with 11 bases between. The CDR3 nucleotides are TGCGCCAGCAGCTTGGCCCTCCGGGGGAGCACAGATACGCAGTATTTT. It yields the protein CASSLALRGSTDTQYF.

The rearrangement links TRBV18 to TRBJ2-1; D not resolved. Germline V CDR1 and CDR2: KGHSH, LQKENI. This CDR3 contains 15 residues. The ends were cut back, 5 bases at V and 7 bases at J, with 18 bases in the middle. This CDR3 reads CASSEILTWGNEQFF. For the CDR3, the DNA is TGTGCCAGCTCAGAAATCCTAACTTGGGGTAATGAGCAGTTCTTC.

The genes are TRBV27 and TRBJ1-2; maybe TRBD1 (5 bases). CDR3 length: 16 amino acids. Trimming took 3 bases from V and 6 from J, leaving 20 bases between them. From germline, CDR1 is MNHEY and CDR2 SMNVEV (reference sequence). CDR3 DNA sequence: TGTGCCAGCAGTTTCGATCGGGACTCCACCCAGGATGGCTACACCTTC. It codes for CASSFDRDSTQDGYTF.

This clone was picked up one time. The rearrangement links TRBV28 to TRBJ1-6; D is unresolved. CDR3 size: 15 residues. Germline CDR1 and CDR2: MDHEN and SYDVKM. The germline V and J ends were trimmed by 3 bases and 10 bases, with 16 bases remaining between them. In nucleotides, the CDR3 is TGTGCCAGCAGTTTTCCAGACCCTTTGTCCTCACCCCTCCACTTT. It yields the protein CASSFPDPLSSPLHF.

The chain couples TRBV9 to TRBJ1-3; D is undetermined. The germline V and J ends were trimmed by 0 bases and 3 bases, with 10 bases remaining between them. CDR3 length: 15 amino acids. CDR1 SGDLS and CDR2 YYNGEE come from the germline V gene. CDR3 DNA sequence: TGTGCCAGCAGCGTAGGTACAGAAAGTGGAAACACCATATATTTT. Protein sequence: CASSVGTESGNTIYF.

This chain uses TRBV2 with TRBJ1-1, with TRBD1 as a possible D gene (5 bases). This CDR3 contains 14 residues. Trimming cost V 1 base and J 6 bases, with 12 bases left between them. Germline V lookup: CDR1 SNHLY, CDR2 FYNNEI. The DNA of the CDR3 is TGTGCCAGCAGTGAAGACCCGACAGTACCTGAAGCTTTCTTT. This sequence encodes CASSEDPTVPEAFF.

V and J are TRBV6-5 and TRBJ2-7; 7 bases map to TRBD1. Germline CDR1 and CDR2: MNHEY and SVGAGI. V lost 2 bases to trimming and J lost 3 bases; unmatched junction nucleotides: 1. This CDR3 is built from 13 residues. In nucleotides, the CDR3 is TGTGCCAGCAGTTACGGGACAGTCTACGAGCAGTACTTC. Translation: CASSYGTVYEQYF.

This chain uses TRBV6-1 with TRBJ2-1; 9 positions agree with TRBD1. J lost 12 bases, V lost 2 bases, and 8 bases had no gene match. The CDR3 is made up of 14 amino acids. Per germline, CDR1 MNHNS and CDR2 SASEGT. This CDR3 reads CASSETLTGGVQFF. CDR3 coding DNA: TGTGCCAGCAGTGAAACGCTGACAGGGGGTGTGCAGTTCTTC.

CDR3: CASSLTPGDYGYTF. The CDR3 DNA reads as TGTGCCAGCAGCTTAACGCCAGGGGACTATGGCTACACCTTC. The chain has TRBV7-3 and TRBJ1-2, with D perhaps TRBD1 (6 bases). Germline-derived CDR1 and CDR2 are SGHTA and FQGTGA. Trimming pared 0 bases from V and 3 bases from J, leaving 8 bases between. The CDR3 is 14 residues long.

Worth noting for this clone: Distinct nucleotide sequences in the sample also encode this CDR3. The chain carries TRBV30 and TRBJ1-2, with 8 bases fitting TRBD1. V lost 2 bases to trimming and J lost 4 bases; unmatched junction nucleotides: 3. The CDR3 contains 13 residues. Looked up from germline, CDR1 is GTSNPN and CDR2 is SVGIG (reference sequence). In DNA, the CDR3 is TGTGCCTGGAGTCTAGACAGGGGCTATGGCTACACCTTC. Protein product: CAWSLDRGYGYTF.

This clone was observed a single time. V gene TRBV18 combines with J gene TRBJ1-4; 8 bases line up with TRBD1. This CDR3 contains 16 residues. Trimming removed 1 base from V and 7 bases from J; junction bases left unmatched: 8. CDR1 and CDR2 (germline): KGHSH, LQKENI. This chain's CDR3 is CASSPQQGVGGEKLFF. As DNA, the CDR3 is TGTGCCAGCTCACCACAACAGGGGGTCGGCGGTGAAAAACTGTTTTTT.

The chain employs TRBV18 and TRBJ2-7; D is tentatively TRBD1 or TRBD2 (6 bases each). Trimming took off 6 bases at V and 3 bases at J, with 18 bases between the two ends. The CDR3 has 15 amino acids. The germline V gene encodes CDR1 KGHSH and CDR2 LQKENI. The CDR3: CASSTGLGTVYEQYV. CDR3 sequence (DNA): TGTGCCAGCTCCACAGGGCTGGGGACTGTCTACGAGCAGTACGTC.

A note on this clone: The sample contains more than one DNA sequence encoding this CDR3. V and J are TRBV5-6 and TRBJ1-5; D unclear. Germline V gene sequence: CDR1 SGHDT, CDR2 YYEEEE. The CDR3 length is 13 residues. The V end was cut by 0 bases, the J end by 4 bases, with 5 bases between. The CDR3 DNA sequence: TGTGCCAGCAGCTTGGGACGTAATCAGCCCCAGCATTTT. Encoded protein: CASSLGRNQPQHF.

The DNA of the CDR3 is TGTGCCAGCAGTTACTCCCGGTCTAACTATGGCTACACCTTC. It yields the protein CASSYSRSNYGYTF. The rearrangement joins TRBV6-5 to TRBJ1-2; D unresolved. The CDR3 has 14 amino acids. Deletions cut 0 bases from V and 0 bases from J, with 5 bases between. Per the germline V gene, CDR1 is MNHEY and CDR2 is SVGAGI.

CDR3 sequence: CASNRGRSYEQYF. In nucleotides, the CDR3 is TGTGCCAGCAACAGGGGTAGGTCCTACGAGCAGTACTTC. The chain is built from TRBV7-2 and TRBJ2-7; 7 bases line up with TRBD1. V lost 7 bases, J lost 1 base, and 4 bases stayed unmatched. This CDR3 comprises 13 residues. Germline V lookup: CDR1 SGHTA, CDR2 FQGNSA.

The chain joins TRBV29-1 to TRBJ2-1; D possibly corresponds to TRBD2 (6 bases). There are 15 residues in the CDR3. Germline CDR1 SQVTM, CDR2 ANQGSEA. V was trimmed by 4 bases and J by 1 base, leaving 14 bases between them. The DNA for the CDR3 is TGCAGCGTTGGGGACGGGAGCGGTTCCTACAATGAGCAGTTCTTC. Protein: CSVGDGSGSYNEQFF.

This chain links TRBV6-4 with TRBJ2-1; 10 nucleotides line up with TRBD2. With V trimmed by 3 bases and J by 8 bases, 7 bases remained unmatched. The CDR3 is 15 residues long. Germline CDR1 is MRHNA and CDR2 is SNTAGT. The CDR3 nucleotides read TGTGCCAGCAGTGAACAACTAGCGGGAAGGGATGAGCAGTTCTTC. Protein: CASSEQLAGRDEQFF.

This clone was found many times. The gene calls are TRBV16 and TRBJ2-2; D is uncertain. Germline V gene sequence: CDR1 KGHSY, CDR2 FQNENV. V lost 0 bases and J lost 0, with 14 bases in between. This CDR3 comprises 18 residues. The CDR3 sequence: CASSQSIFRLPNTGELFF. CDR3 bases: TGTGCCAGCAGCCAATCGATTTTCCGGTTACCGAACACCGGGGAGCTGTTTTTT.

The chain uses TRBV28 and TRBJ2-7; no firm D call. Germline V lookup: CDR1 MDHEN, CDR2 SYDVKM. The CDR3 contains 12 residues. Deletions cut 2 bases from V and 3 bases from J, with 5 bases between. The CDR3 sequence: CASSLTVYEQYF. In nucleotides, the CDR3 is TGTGCCAGCAGTTTAACAGTCTACGAGCAGTACTTC.

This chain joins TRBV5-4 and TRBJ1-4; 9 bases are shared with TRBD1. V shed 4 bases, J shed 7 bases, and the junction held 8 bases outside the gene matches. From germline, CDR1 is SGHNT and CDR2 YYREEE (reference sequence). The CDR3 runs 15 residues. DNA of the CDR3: TGTGCCAGCAGCCCAGGACAGGGGATCTCTGAAAAACTGTTTTTT. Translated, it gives CASSPGQGISEKLFF.

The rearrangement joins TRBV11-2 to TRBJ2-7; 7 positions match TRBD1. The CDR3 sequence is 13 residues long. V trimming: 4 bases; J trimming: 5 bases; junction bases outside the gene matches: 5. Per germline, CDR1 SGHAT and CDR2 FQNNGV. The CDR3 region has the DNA TGTGCCAGCAGCTACAGACAGGGAAACGAGCAGTACTTC. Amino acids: CASSYRQGNEQYF.

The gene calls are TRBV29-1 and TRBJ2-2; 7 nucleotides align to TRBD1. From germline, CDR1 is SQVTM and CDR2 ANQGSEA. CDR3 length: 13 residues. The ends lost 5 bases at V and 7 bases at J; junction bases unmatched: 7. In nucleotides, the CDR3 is TGCAGCGTTCGACAGGGATGGAACGGGGAGCTGTTTTTT. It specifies CSVRQGWNGELFF.

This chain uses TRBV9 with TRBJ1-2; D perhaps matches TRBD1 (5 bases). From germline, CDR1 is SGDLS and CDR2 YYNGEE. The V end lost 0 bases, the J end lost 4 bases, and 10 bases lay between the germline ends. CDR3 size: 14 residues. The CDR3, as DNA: TGTGCCAGCAGCGTAGCAGACAGTGGCTATGGCTACACCTTC. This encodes CASSVADSGYGYTF.

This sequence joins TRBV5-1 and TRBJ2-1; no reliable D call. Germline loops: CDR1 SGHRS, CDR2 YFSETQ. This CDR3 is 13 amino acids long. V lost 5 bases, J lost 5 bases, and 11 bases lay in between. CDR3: CASRVYVDNEQFF. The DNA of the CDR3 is TGCGCCAGCAGAGTATACGTAGACAATGAGCAGTTCTTC.